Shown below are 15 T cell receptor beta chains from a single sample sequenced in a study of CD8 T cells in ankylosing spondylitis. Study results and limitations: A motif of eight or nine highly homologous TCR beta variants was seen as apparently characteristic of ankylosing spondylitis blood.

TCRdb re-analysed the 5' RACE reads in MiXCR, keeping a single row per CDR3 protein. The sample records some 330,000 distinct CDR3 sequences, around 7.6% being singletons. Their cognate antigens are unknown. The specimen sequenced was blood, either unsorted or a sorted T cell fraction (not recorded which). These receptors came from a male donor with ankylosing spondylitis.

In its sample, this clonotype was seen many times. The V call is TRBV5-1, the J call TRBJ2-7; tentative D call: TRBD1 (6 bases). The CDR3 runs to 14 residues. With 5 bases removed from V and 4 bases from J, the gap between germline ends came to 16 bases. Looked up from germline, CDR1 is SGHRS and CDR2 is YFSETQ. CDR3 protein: CASSLTRGSYEQYF. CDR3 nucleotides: TGCGCCAGCAGTCTTACGAGGGGGTCTTACGAGCAGTACTTC.

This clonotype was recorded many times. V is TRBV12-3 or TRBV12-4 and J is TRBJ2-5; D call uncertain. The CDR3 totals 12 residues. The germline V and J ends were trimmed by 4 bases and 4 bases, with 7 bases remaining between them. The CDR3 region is CASSYEVETQYF. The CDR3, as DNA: TGTGCCAGCAGTTATGAGGTAGAGACCCAGTACTTC.

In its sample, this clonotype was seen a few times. CDR3 sequence (DNA): TGTGCCAGCAGCTCACAGGGGGCGTTCGGAAACACCATATATTTT. Encoded protein: CASSSQGAFGNTIYF. The chain combines TRBV7-8 with TRBJ1-3; TRBD1 matches at 9 bases. This CDR3 spans 15 amino acids. CDR1 is SGHVS and CDR2 is FQNEAQ in the germline V gene. The V gene end was trimmed by 4 bases and the J gene end by 4 bases; junction bases not matched to a gene: 5.

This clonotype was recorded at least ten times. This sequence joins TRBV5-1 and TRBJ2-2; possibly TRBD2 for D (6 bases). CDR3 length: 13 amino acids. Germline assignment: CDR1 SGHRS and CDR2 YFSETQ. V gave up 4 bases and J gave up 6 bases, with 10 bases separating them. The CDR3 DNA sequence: TGCGCCAGCAGCCAGGAGGGTCCCGGGGAGCTGTTTTTT. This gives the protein CASSQEGPGELFF. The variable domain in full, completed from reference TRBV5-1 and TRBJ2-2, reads KAGVTQTPRYLIKTRGQQVTLSCSPISGHRSVSWYQQTPGQGLQFLFEYFSETQRNKGNFPGRFSGRQFSNSRSEMNVSTLELGDSALYLCASSQEGPGELFFGEGSRLTVL.

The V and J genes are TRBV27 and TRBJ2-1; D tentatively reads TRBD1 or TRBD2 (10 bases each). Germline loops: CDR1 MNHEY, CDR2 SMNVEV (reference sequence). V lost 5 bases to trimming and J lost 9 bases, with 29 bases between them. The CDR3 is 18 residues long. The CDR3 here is CASSPRDRGIAGGTEQFF. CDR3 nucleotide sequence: TGTGCCAGCAGTCCTAGGGACAGGGGTATAGCGGGAGGCACTGAGCAGTTCTTC.

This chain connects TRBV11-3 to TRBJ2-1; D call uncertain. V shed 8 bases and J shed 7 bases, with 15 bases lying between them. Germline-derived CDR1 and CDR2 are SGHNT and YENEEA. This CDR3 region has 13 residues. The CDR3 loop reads CASGPRVGNEQFF. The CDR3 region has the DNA TGTGCCAGCGGCCCCCGGGTTGGGAATGAGCAGTTCTTC. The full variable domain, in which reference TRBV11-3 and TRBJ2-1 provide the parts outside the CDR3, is EAGVVQSPRYKIIEKKQPVAFWCNPISGHNTLYWYLQNLGQGPELLIRYENEEAVDDSQLPKDRFSAERLKGVDSTLKIQPAELGDSAVYLCASGPRVGNEQFFGPGTRLTVL.

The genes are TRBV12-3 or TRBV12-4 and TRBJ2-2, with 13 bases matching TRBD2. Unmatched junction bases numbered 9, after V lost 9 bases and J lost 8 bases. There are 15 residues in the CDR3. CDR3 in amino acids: CASYPGLAGRGELFF. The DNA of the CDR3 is TGTGCCAGTTATCCGGGACTAGCGGGACGGGGGGAGCTGTTTTTT.

CDR3 coding DNA: TGCAGTGCTGACAGGGGGAACACTGAAGCTTTCTTT. It encodes CSADRGNTEAFF. The chain carries TRBV20-1 and TRBJ1-1; 8 positions match TRBD1. V lost 5 bases and J lost 1; bases outside the gene matches: 0. The CDR3 extends over 12 amino acids. Germline V gene lookup returns CDR1 DFQATT and CDR2 SNEGSKA (reference sequence).

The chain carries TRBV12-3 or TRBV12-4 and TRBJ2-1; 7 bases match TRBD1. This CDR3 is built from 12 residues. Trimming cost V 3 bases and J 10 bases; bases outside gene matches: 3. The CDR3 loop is CASSFMGQEQFF. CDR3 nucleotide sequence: TGTGCCAGCAGTTTTATGGGACAGGAGCAGTTCTTC.

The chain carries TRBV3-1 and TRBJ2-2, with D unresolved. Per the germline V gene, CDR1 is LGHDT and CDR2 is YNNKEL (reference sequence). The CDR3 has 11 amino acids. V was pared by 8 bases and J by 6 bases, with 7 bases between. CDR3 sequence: CASRFSGELFF. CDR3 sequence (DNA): TGTGCCAGCCGGTTTTCCGGGGAGCTGTTTTTT.

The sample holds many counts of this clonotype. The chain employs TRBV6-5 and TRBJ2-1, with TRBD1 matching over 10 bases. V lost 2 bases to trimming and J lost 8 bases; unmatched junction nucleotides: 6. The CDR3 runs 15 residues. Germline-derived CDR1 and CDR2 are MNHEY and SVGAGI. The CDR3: CASSYRTGGFDEQFF. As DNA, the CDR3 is TGTGCCAGCAGTTACCGGACAGGGGGTTTCGATGAGCAGTTCTTC.

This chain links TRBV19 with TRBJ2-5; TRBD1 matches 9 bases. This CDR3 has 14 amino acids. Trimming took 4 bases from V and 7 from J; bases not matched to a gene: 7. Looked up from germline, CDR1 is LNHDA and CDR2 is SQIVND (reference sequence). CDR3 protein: CASSSGTGPGTQYF. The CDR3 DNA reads TGTGCCAGTAGTAGCGGGACAGGGCCTGGGACCCAGTACTTC.

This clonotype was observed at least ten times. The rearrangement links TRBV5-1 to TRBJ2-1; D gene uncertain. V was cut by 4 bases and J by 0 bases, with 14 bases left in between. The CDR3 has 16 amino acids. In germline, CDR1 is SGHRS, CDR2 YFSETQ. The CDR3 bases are TGCGCCAGCAGCCGATCTTTGGGCCTCTCCTACAATGAGCAGTTCTTC. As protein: CASSRSLGLSYNEQFF.

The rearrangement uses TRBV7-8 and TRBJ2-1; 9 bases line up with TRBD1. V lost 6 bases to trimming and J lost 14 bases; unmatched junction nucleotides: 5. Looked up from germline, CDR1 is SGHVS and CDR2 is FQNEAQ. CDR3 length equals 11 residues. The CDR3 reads CASSSGTGKFF. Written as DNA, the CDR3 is TGTGCCAGCAGTTCCGGGACAGGGAAGTTCTTC.

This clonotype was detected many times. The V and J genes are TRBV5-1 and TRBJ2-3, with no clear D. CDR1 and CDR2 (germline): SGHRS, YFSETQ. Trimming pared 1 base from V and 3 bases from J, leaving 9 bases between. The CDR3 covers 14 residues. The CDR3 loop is CASSLLVGTDTQYF. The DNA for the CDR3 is TGCGCCAGCAGCTTGCTAGTTGGGACAGATACGCAGTATTTT.